The 20 T cell receptor beta chains below were found in one sample sequenced in a study of human T cells and chemical hapten exposure. The time point was: patch test 1, 2 weeks after DPC sensitization. Noted treatment: therapeutic diphenylcyclopropenone sensitization with weekly scalp DPC. TCRdb re-called the RACE reads with MiXCR, one entry per CDR3 protein. The profile shows fewer than 400,000 distinct CDR3 sequences, approximately 6.9% of them singletons. Source: whole blood, taken in connection with sensitization to the hapten diphenylcyclopropenone (DPC). All receptors come from a woman aged 18-35 years with alopecia areata. Some clones in this sample may be carry-over from other donors' samples.

A few counts support this clonotype. The genes are TRBV7-2 and TRBJ1-2, with 8 positions matching TRBD1. V was pared by 6 bases and J by 4 bases, with 7 bases of the junction left unmatched. The CDR3 is 14 residues long. Germline CDR1 and CDR2: SGHTA and FQGNSA. This CDR3 reads CASSSLDRGYGYTF. DNA for the CDR3: TGTGCCAGCAGTTCCCTCGACAGGGGCTATGGCTACACCTTC.

This clonotype was detected many times. DNA for the CDR3: TGTGCCAGCAGACAGGATACCTACGAGCAGTACTTC. It yields the protein CASRQDTYEQYF. The gene calls are TRBV6-2 or TRBV6-3 and TRBJ2-7; D is possibly TRBD1 (5 bases). This CDR3 region has 12 residues. Trimming pared 6 bases from V and 2 bases from J, leaving 8 bases between. Per the germline V gene, CDR1 is MNHEY and CDR2 is SVGEGT.

The J gene is TRBJ2-3, the V gene TRBV9; 9 bases line up with TRBD2. With V trimmed by 1 base and J by 3 bases, 3 bases remained unmatched. The length of the CDR3 is 15 residues. Germline V gene sequence: CDR1 SGDLS, CDR2 YYNGEE. The CDR3 DNA is TGTGCCAGCAGCGTACTAGCGGGGATGACAGATACGCAGTATTTT. This codes for CASSVLAGMTDTQYF.

This clonotype was recorded at least ten times. The chain recombines TRBV7-9 with TRBJ2-3, with D perhaps being TRBD1 or TRBD2 (5 bases each). The germline CDR1 and CDR2 sequences are SEHNR and FQNEAQ (reference sequence). Trimming removed 11 bases from V and 0 bases from J, with 18 bases in between. The CDR3 has 15 residues. CDR3 sequence reads: CAGQEGRRSTDTQYF. The CDR3 DNA reads as TGTGCCGGCCAAGAGGGGAGAAGGAGCACAGATACGCAGTATTTT.

This clonotype was counted a few times. The rearrangement joins TRBV6-5 to TRBJ1-1, with 8 bases lining up with TRBD1. Germline CDR1 and CDR2: MNHEY and SVGAGI. The CDR3 runs 17 residues. After removal of 4 bases from V and 1 base from J, the junction contained 11 bases not matched to a gene. This CDR3 is CASSSPSSGQGNTEAFF. The CDR3, as DNA: TGTGCCAGCAGTTCCCCCTCCTCAGGACAGGGGAACACTGAAGCTTTCTTT.

V is TRBV4-2 and J is TRBJ1-1; D remains ambiguous. Trimming took off 3 bases at V and 5 bases at J, with 13 bases between the two ends. Germline V gene data show CDR1 as LGHNA and CDR2 as YNFKEQ. This CDR3 spans 14 amino acids. CDR3 coding DNA: TGTGCCAGCAGCCAGCCCCTCACCTCAACTGAAGCTTTCTTT. Amino acid sequence: CASSQPLTSTEAFF.

This clonotype was counted ten times or more. This chain joins TRBV28 and TRBJ2-2; tentative D call: TRBD1 (6 bases). Germline V gene sequence: CDR1 MDHEN, CDR2 SYDVKM. This CDR3 contains 15 residues. V dropped 5 bases and J dropped 10 bases, with 20 bases sitting between them. The CDR3 reads CASSDVNRDAAELFF. The CDR3 region has the DNA TGTGCCAGCAGTGACGTGAACAGGGACGCCGCGGAGCTGTTTTTT.

This chain uses TRBV4-1 with TRBJ2-2; D is unclear. The CDR3 covers 13 residues. The germline CDR1 and CDR2 sequences are MGHRA and YSYEKL. V lost 7 bases and J lost 3, with 9 bases in between. The CDR3 nucleotides read TGCGCCAGCAAAGGCACCTACACCGGGGAGCTGTTTTTT. It codes for CASKGTYTGELFF.

This clonotype has more than one count but fewer than ten. The rearrangement joins TRBV5-6 to TRBJ1-1, with a weak D call TRBD1 (6 bases). The CDR3 is made up of 14 amino acids. V was clipped by 0 bases and J by 6 bases, with 12 bases between them. Germline assignment: CDR1 SGHDT and CDR2 YYEEEE. The CDR3 DNA reads as TGTGCCAGCAGCTTGGAACAGGGCTCCCCTGAAGCTTTCTTT. It codes for CASSLEQGSPEAFF.

The chain combines TRBV7-6 with TRBJ1-1, with a weak D call TRBD1 (5 bases). V was trimmed by 0 bases and J by 11 bases, leaving 13 bases between them. The germline gives CDR1 SGHVS, CDR2 FNYEAQ. The CDR3 contains 13 residues. This CDR3 reads CASSLAYGGVAFF. The CDR3 nucleotides are TGTGCCAGCAGCTTAGCGTACGGGGGGGTTGCTTTCTTT.

This clonotype was observed at least ten times. CDR3 region: CASSPRGVTEAFF. The CDR3 nucleotides are TGTGCCAGCAGCCCCAGAGGGGTCACTGAAGCTTTCTTT. The chain is built from TRBV6-1 and TRBJ1-1, with D maybe TRBD1 (5 bases). The length of the CDR3 is 13 residues. Trimming removed 6 bases from V and 4 bases from J, with 12 bases in between. Germline V gives CDR1 MNHNS, CDR2 SASEGT.

This clonotype has ten or more counts. This rearrangement joins TRBV10-3 to TRBJ2-1, with D perhaps matching TRBD2 (5 bases). The CDR3 is 13 residues long. The V end was cut by 6 bases, the J end by 5 bases, with 11 bases between. CDR1 is ENHRY, CDR2 SYGVKD, per germline. The CDR3 region is CAIRISVDNEQFF. CDR3 sequence (DNA): TGTGCCATCAGGATTAGCGTAGACAATGAGCAGTTCTTC.

For the CDR3, the DNA is TGTGCCTCGAAAGGGGCGTCCTACGAGCAGTACTTC. Its translation is CASKGASYEQYF. The chain uses TRBV7-9 and TRBJ2-7; a weak D match, TRBD1 (5 bases). Germline CDR1 is SEHNR and CDR2 is FQNEAQ (reference sequence). The CDR3 has 12 residues. V lost 11 bases and J lost 1, with 12 bases in between.

J is TRBJ2-6 and V is TRBV3-1; TRBD1 is a possible D gene (5 bases). The germline CDR1 and CDR2 sequences are LGHDT and YNNKEL (reference sequence). V shed 3 bases and J shed 8 bases, with 8 bases lying between them. CDR3 length: 13 residues. Here the CDR3 DNA reads TGTGCCAGCAGCCATTTGGACACCAACGTCCTGACTTTC. Translating gives CASSHLDTNVLTF.

The V gene is TRBV2, the J gene TRBJ2-7; D uncertain. The CDR3 extends over 13 amino acids. Looked up from germline, CDR1 is SNHLY and CDR2 is FYNNEI. Trimming cost V 7 bases and J 0 bases, with 10 bases left between them. CDR3 bases: TGTGCCAGCAAGGGTAGCCTCTCCTACGAGCAGTACTTC. Residues: CASKGSLSYEQYF.

This clonotype was seen repeatedly, ten times or more. A junction end diverges from the germline sequence, so it may reflect a read error. The chain uses TRBV7-7 and TRBJ2-3; the D is unclear. This CDR3 is 15 amino acids long. Germline CDR1 and CDR2: SSHAT and FNYEAQ (reference sequence). The CDR3 loop reads CASSSTRVNLDTQYF. In DNA form, the CDR3 reads TGTGCTAGCAGCTCAACAAGGGTAAATCTCGATACGCAGTATTTT.

This clonotype was detected only a few times. The chain joins TRBV11-2 to TRBJ2-7; D is perhaps TRBD2 (6 bases). Trimming stripped 5 bases from V and 3 bases from J, with 20 bases between. CDR3 length equals 16 residues. Per the germline V gene, CDR1 is SGHAT and CDR2 is FQNNGV. As DNA, the CDR3 is TGTGCCAGCAGCCCGTGGACGGGACTGGATTACTACGAGCAGTACTTC. Protein product: CASSPWTGLDYYEQYF.

The chain's CDR3 is CSARSGGYEQYF. CDR3 nucleotide sequence: TGCAGTGCCCGCAGCGGGGGCTACGAGCAGTACTTC. The V gene is TRBV20-1, the J gene TRBJ2-7, with 8 bases matching TRBD2. This CDR3 has 12 amino acids. The germline gives CDR1 DFQATT, CDR2 SNEGSKA (reference sequence). Germline trimming cut 6 bases from V and 3 bases from J; bases unmatched to any gene: 4.

In this sample, this clonotype turned up many times. The genes are TRBV6-5 and TRBJ1-4, with D perhaps TRBD1 (5 bases). The CDR3 extends over 15 amino acids. The V gene lost 5 bases and the J gene lost 8 bases, with 18 bases spanning the gap. Looked up from germline, CDR1 is MNHEY and CDR2 is SVGAGI. The CDR3 DNA follows: TGTGCCAGCAGTCGAGGCGGGGCCCTGGAAGAAAAACTGTTTTTT. It is translated as CASSRGGALEEKLFF.

This clonotype was detected only once. The chain links TRBV12-3 or TRBV12-4 to TRBJ1-2; TRBD1 agrees at 7 bases. This CDR3 contains 15 residues. The J segment lost 5 bases and the V segment lost 5 bases, leaving 11 bases of the junction unmatched. CDR3 protein: CASSRIAGGIYGYTF. The CDR3 coding sequence is TGTGCCAGCAGTCGGATAGCAGGGGGAATTTATGGCTACACCTTC.